The rows below give T cell receptor beta chains drawn from one sample of a study of blood T cell repertoires in COVID-19. Repertoires were generated with immunoSEQ multiplex PCR, while TCRdb's copy carries only in-frame clones and drops some. The sample includes about 140,000 clones, about 80% of them seen just once. The sequencing input was PBMCs or T cells enriched from blood (not recorded which). These TCRs come from a woman aged 50 to 60 who had recovered from COVID-19. Both conserved end residues are part of each CDR3. Fields, in order: J gene, clone size, D gene, V gene, CDR3 protein, CDR3 DNA. A D gene is named only where the DNA matches it firmly. Expanded clones are given a class, and other clones once, few, many or no size at all.

>TRBJ2-5|NA|NA|TRBV7-2
CASSLGGGRLETQYF
TGTGCCAGCAGCTTAGGGGGGGGCCGACTGGAGACCCAGTACTTC
>TRBJ2-2|NA|NA|TRBV1
CTSSQVTSGGAFTGELFF
TGCACCAGCAGCCAAGTAACTAGCGGGGGGGCCTTCACCGGGGAGCTGTTTTTT
>TRBJ2-7|once|TRBD2|TRBV6-6
CASEDSGSYEQYF
TGTGCCAGCGAGGATAGCGGGAGCTACGAGCAGTACTTC
>TRBJ2-7|NA|TRBD2|TRBV27
CASSPGLAGEVEQYF
TGTGCCAGCAGTCCCGGACTAGCGGGAGAGGTCGAGCAGTACTTC
>TRBJ2-1|few|TRBD2|TRBV27
CASSFLAGGPTYNEQFF
TGTGCCAGCAGTTTCCTAGCGGGAGGTCCAACCTACAATGAGCAGTTCTTC
>TRBJ1-6|NA|NA|TRBV21-1
CASSKDLTGSVSPLHF
TGTGCCAGCAGCAAAGACCTGACAGGGAGCGTTTCACCCCTCCACTTT
>TRBJ1-2|few|NA|TRBV5-4
CASSLEGGYGYTF
TGTGCCAGCAGCTTGGAGGGAGGCTATGGCTACACCTTC
>TRBJ1-5|NA|NA|TRBV6-5
CSCAAGLNQPQHF
TGCTCATGCGCGGCAGGACTCAATCAGCCCCAGCATTTT
>TRBJ1-2|NA|NA|TRBV27
CASSPLGANYGYTF
TGTGCCAGCAGTCCCTTAGGGGCTAACTATGGCTACACCTTC
>TRBJ1-1|NA|NA|TRBV28
CASYHGGGRDTEAFF
TGTGCCAGTTACCATGGGGGCGGACGAGACACTGAAGCTTTCTTT
>TRBJ2-2|NA|NA|TRBV9
CASGWETGELFF
TGTGCCAGCGGTTGGGAGACCGGGGAGCTGTTTTTT
>TRBJ2-5|NA|TRBD1|TRBV28
CASSPWTGQETQYF
TGTGCCAGCAGTCCGTGGACAGGCCAAGAGACCCAGTACTTC
>TRBJ2-4|NA|NA|TRBV25-1
CASSESGAKNIQYF
TGTGCCAGCAGTGAATCGGGGGCCAAAAACATTCAGTACTTC
>TRBJ2-7|few|NA|TRBV27
CASSLSLVALTYEQYF
TGTGCCAGCAGTTTAAGTCTAGTGGCCCTTACCTACGAGCAGTACTTC
>TRBJ1-2|few|TRBD1|TRBV6-1
CASSEANTGANGYTF
TGTGCCAGCAGTGAAGCAAATACAGGGGCGAATGGCTACACCTTC
>TRBJ2-7|NA|NA|TRBV12-3/TRBV12-4
CASSFGGRYEQYF
TGTGCCAGCAGTTTCGGGGGACGCTACGAGCAGTACTTC
>TRBJ1-5|NA|TRBD1|TRBV24-1
CATSDGPGTGLSNQPQHF
TGTGCCACCAGTGACGGTCCCGGGACAGGGCTTAGCAATCAGCCCCAGCATTTT
>TRBJ1-2|once|TRBD1|TRBV5-4
CASSFSDRGRYGYTF
TGTGCCAGCAGCTTCTCGGACAGGGGGAGGTATGGCTACACCTTC
>TRBJ2-2|NA|TRBD2|TRBV7-2
CASSTTTSGRVFTGELFF
TGTGCCAGCAGCACCACGACTAGCGGGAGGGTCTTCACCGGGGAGCTGTTTTTT
>TRBJ1-6|NA|TRBD1|TRBV5-1
CASSSGTGNSPLHF
TGCGCCAGCAGCTCCGGGACAGGCAATTCACCCCTCCACTTT
>TRBJ1-1|once|NA|TRBV5-1
CASSLLQRNTEAFF
TGCGCCAGCAGCTTGTTACAGAGGAACACTGAAGCTTTCTTT
>TRBJ2-1|few|TRBD2|TRBV9
CASSVASGRTNEQFF
TGTGCCAGCAGCGTAGCCAGCGGGAGGACCAATGAGCAGTTCTTC
>TRBJ1-1|NA|NA|TRBV6-1
CASSAARGRAGDTEAFF
TGTGCCAGCAGTGCGGCCAGGGGTAGGGCAGGTGACACTGAAGCTTTCTTT
>TRBJ2-2|NA|NA|TRBV13
CASSLTPPDTGELFF
TGTGCCAGCAGCCTAACGCCCCCTGACACCGGGGAGCTGTTTTTT
>TRBJ2-3|NA|TRBD2|TRBV6-6
CASSPGTTRSSTDTQYF
TGTGCCAGCAGTCCCGGGACTACTCGATCTAGCACAGATACGCAGTATTTT
>TRBJ1-1|NA|TRBD1|TRBV10-3
CAISRLRGQGTEAFF
TGTGCCATCAGCCGTCTCAGGGGGCAGGGCACTGAAGCTTTCTTT
>TRBJ1-1|NA|NA|TRBV12-3/TRBV12-4
CASSSQGNTEAFF
TGTGCCAGCAGTTCACAGGGGAACACTGAAGCTTTCTTT
>TRBJ1-2|once|NA|TRBV6-5
CASCNMIGSRYGYTF
TGTGCCAGCTGTAACATGATCGGGAGCCGGTATGGCTACACCTTC
>TRBJ2-5|NA|TRBD2|TRBV28
CASSSSGGNQETQYF
TGTGCCAGCAGTTCTAGCGGGGGAAACCAAGAGACCCAGTACTTC
>TRBJ2-5|NA|TRBD2|TRBV27
CASSLSYPWTSGVARQYF
TGTGCCAGCAGTTTATCGTATCCTTGGACTAGCGGGGTCGCTCGGCAGTACTTC
>TRBJ2-7|NA|NA|TRBV2
CASTRDNSYEQYF
TGTGCCAGCACACGGGACAACTCCTACGAGCAGTACTTC
>TRBJ1-1|NA|TRBD1|TRBV14
CASSQRDRVNTEAFF
TGTGCCAGCAGCCAGAGGGACAGAGTGAACACTGAAGCTTTCTTT
>TRBJ2-3|NA|NA|TRBV18
CASSPGQIGTDTQYF
TGTGCCAGCTCACCTGGACAGATAGGGACAGATACGCAGTATTTT
>TRBJ1-5|NA|TRBD1|TRBV7-8
CASSLTGGQPQHF
TGTGCCAGCAGCCTGACAGGGGGCCAGCCCCAGCATTTT
>TRBJ1-5|NA|NA|TRBV18
CASSPDSYSNQPQHF
TGTGCCAGCTCACCGGACAGCTATAGCAATCAGCCCCAGCATTTT
>TRBJ2-2|NA|TRBD2|TRBV30
CAWSWRGVHTGELFF
TGTGCCTGGAGTTGGCGGGGGGTGCACACCGGGGAGCTGTTTTTT
>TRBJ1-4|NA|TRBD1|TRBV27
CASSDPQGITNEKLFF
TGTGCCAGCAGTGACCCACAGGGGATCACTAATGAAAAACTGTTTTTT
>TRBJ2-3|NA|NA|TRBV11-3
CASSPGGVDTDTQYF
TGTGCCAGCAGCCCTGGAGGGGTGGACACAGATACGCAGTATTTT
>TRBJ2-7|few|NA|TRBV6-1
CASSEPGYYLEQYF
TGTGCCAGCAGTGAACCGGGGTATTACCTCGAGCAGTACTTC
>TRBJ2-1|NA|TRBD1|TRBV9
CASSRTGGNYNEQFF
TGTGCCAGCAGCCGGACAGGGGGGAACTACAATGAGCAGTTCTTC
>TRBJ1-2|NA|NA|TRBV9
CASSAGASGYTF
TGTGCCAGCAGCGCCGGTGCGTCTGGCTACACCTTC
>TRBJ1-6|NA|TRBD1|TRBV5-4
CASSLSGGDNSPLHF
TGTGCCAGCAGCTTGTCAGGGGGCGATAATTCACCCCTCCACTTT
>TRBJ2-2|few|TRBD2|TRBV19
CASSKGLAGGSGELFF
TGTGCCAGTAGTAAGGGACTAGCGGGAGGATCCGGGGAGCTGTTTTTT
>TRBJ1-2|NA|NA|TRBV7-3
CASSLEGVPGGGYTF
TGTGCCAGCAGCCTAGAAGGGGTGCCTGGGGGCGGCTACACCTTC
>TRBJ2-2|few|NA|TRBV10-3
CAISESGPPTGELFF
TGTGCCATCAGTGAGTCGGGGCCACCCACCGGGGAGCTGTTTTTT